The entry below gives a single TCR beta chain sequence along with its context. As yet, its antigen is unknown. V dropped 4 bases and J dropped 2 bases, with 15 bases sitting between them. This CDR3 is 16 amino acids long. Germline V CDR1 and CDR2: LGHDT, YNNKEL (reference sequence). The sample originates from a study of glioma-infiltrating T cells. General study findings and limits: Above-expected tissue-blood divergence occurred in all gliomas, most in low-grade ones.

Amplification of TCR alpha and beta CDR3 regions from RNA used iRepertoire nested multiplex PCR. For one-step reverse transcription and amplification, 100-400 ng of tissue mRNA or PBMC total RNA was used. MiXCR, run by TCRdb on the multiplex PCR reads, gives a single entry per CDR3 protein. The sample shows around 130,000 distinct CDR3 sequences, roughly a quarter of them seen only once. The sequencing input was glioma tissue, nonneoplastic brain tissue, or PBMCs (not recorded which). The J gene is TRBJ1-3, the V gene TRBV3-1; D might be TRBD1 (5 bases). The TCR was taken from a human donor with low-grade glioma or glioblastoma, undergoing nonglioma brain surgery, or in good health (not recorded which). CDR3 bases: TGTGCCAGCAGCCCCCTTGTGGGACCCCCTGGAAACACCATATATTTT. Protein: CASSPLVGPPGNTIYF.